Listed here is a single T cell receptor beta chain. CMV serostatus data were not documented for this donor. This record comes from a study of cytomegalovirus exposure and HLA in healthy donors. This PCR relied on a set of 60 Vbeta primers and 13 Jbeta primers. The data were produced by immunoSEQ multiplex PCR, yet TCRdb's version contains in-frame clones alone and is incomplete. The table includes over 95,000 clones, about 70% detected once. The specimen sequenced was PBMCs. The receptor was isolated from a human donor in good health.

The CDR3 sequence is CASSDPGGPYNEQFF. The CDR3 nucleotides are TGTGCCAGCAGTGATCCGGGAGGCCCATACAATGAGCAGTTCTTC. The rearrangement links TRBV25-1 to TRBJ2-1, with 7 bases that match TRBD2. Germline V lookup: CDR1 MGHDK, CDR2 SYGVNS. CDR3 length equals 15 residues. V dropped 3 bases and J dropped 4; count of bases not matched to a gene: 6.